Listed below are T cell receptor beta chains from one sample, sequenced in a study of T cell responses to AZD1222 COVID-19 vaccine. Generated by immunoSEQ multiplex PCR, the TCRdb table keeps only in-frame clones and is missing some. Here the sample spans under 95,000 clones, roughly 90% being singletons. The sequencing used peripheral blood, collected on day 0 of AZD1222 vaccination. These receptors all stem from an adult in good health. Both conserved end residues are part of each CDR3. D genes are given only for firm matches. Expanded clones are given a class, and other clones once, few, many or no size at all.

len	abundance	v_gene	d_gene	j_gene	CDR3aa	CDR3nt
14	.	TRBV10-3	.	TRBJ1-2	CAISEGKRLYGYTF	TGTGCCATCAGTGAGGGGAAGAGACTCTATGGCTACACCTTC
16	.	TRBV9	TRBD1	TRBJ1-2	CASSVGGQGLDYGYTF	TGTGCCAGCAGCGTAGGGGGACAGGGTCTGGACTATGGCTACACCTTC
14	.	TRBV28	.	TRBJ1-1	CASSLSWAGSEAFF	TGTGCCAGCAGTTTGAGTTGGGCGGGGTCTGAAGCTTTCTTT
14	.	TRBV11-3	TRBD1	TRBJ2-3	CASKRAQGAYTQYF	TGTGCCAGCAAAAGGGCACAGGGGGCTTATACGCAGTATTTT
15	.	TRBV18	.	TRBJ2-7	CASSPLGQGLYEQYF	TGTGCCAGCTCACCCCTCGGGCAGGGGCTCTACGAGCAGTACTTC
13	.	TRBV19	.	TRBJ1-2	CASRNRVGYGYTF	TGTGCCAGCAGGAACAGGGTGGGCTATGGCTACACCTTC
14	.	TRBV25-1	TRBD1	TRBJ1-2	CASSAKTGNYGYTF	TGTGCCAGCAGTGCGAAGACAGGGAACTATGGCTACACCTTC
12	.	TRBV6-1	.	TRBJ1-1	CASRQGGTEAFF	TGTGCCAGCAGGCAAGGGGGGACTGAAGCTTTCTTT
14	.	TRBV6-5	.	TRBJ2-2	CASGGTQNTGELFF	TGTGCCAGCGGCGGGACCCAAAACACCGGGGAGCTGTTTTTT
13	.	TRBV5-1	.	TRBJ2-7	CASRVTSTYEQYF	TGCGCCAGCAGGGTGACCTCTACCTACGAGCAGTACTTC
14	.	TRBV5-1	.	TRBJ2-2	CASSLSGAGGELFF	TGCGCCAGCAGCTTGTCTGGGGCGGGCGGGGAGCTGTTTTTT
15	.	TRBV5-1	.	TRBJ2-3	CASSSTQTSGDTQYF	TGCGCCAGCAGCTCCACACAAACCTCGGGGGATACGCAGTATTTT
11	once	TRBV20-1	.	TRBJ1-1	CSAGGGTEAFF	TGCAGTGCTGGAGGCGGCACTGAAGCTTTCTTT
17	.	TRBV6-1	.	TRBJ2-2	CASSDPGTPHNAGELFF	TGTGCCAGCAGTGACCCCGGGACTCCTCATAACGCCGGGGAGCTGTTTTTT
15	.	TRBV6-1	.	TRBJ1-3	CASSEAPLHKNTIYF	TGTGCCAGCAGTGAAGCCCCGCTGCATAAAAACACCATATATTTT
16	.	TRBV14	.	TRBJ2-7	CASSQDLVQGRREQYF	TGTGCCAGCAGCCAAGATCTGGTACAGGGACGGCGCGAGCAGTACTTC
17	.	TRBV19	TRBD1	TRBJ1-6	CASSNYAGQGPNSPLHF	TGTGCCAGTAGTAATTACGCGGGACAGGGACCGAATTCACCCCTCCACTTT
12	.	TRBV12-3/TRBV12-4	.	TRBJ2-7	CASSGGSYEQYF	TGTGCCAGCAGCGGGGGCTCCTACGAGCAGTACTTC
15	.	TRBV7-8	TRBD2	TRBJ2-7	CASSLSQLAGYEQYF	TGTGCCAGCAGCTTAAGTCAACTAGCGGGGTACGAGCAGTACTTC
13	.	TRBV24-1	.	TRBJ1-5	CATGQLSNQPQHF	TGTGCCACCGGCCAGCTTAGCAATCAGCCCCAGCATTTT
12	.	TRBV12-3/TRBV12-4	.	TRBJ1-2	CASTTREAGYTF	TGTGCCAGCACCACCAGGGAGGCTGGCTACACCTTC
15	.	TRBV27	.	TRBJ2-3	CASSIGFPSTDTQYF	TGTGCCAGCAGCATTGGCTTTCCTAGCACAGATACGCAGTATTTT
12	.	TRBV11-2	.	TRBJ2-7	CASSLQGIEQYF	TGTGCCAGCAGCTTACAGGGAATCGAGCAGTACTTC
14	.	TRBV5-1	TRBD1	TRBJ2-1	CASRGGQSYNEQFF	TGCGCCAGCAGAGGGGGCCAGTCCTACAATGAGCAGTTCTTC
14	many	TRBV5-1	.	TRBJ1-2	CASSSRHTNYGYTF	TGCGCCAGCAGCTCCCGGCATACGAACTATGGCTACACCTTC
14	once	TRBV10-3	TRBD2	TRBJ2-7	CAISEGEGTYEQYF	TGTGCCATCAGTGAGGGGGAGGGCACCTACGAGCAGTACTTC
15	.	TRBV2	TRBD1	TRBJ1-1	CASSDFGRGLTEAFF	TGTGCCAGCAGTGATTTTGGCAGGGGGCTGACTGAAGCTTTCTTT
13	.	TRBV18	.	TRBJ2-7	CASSPRGLGEQYF	TGTGCCAGCTCACCAAGGGGTTTGGGCGAGCAGTACTTC
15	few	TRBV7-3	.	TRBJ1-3	CASSLNGGSANTIYF	TGTGCCAGCAGCTTAAATGGGGGTTCGGCAAACACCATATATTTT
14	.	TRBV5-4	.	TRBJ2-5	CASSLATGMETQYF	TGTGCCAGCAGCTTGGCTACAGGGATGGAGACCCAGTACTTC
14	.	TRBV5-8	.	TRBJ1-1	CASLLGGWNTEAFF	TGTGCCAGCCTTCTGGGGGGCTGGAACACTGAAGCTTTCTTT
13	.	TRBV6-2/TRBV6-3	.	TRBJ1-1	CASSFHTENKAFF	TGTGCCAGCAGTTTTCATACGGAAAATAAAGCTTTCTTT
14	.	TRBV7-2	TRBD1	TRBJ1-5	CASSQGQGVPPQHF	TGTGCCAGCAGCCAGGGACAGGGAGTTCCGCCCCAGCATTTT
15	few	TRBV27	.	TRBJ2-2	CASTPRDTYTGELFF	TGTGCCAGCACCCCCCGAGACACCTACACCGGGGAGCTGTTTTTT
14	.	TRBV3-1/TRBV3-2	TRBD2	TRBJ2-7	CASSQALAGYEQYF	TGTGCCAGCAGCCAAGCCCTAGCGGGGTACGAGCAGTACTTC
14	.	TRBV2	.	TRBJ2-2	CAGSGTGNTGELFF	TGTGCAGGCTCGGGGACTGGAAACACCGGGGAGCTGTTTTTT
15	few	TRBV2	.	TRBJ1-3	CATKRQLSSGNTIYF	TGTGCCACCAAGAGACAGCTCTCCTCTGGAAACACCATATATTTT
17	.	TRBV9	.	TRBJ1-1	CASSVGSSYGFGTEAFF	TGTGCCAGCAGCGTAGGTTCGTCCTACGGTTTTGGCACTGAAGCTTTCTTT
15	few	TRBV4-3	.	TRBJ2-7	CASSQDFQVAYEQYF	TGCGCCAGCAGCCAAGACTTCCAGGTGGCCTACGAGCAGTACTTC
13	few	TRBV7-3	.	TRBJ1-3	CASGRGSGNTIYF	TGTGCCAGCGGTCGGGGCTCTGGAAACACCATATATTTT
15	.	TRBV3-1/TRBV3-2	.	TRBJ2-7	CASSQAAGSPHEQYF	TGTGCCAGCAGCCAAGCCGCCGGTTCACCCCACGAGCAGTACTTC
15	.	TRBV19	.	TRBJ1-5	CASRSDRSGNQPQHF	TGTGCCAGTAGATCAGACCGGTCGGGAAATCAGCCCCAGCATTTT
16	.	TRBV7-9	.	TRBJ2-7	CASSSMTDYGVIEQYF	TGTGCCAGCAGCTCGATGACGGACTACGGAGTGATCGAGCAGTACTTC